These 11 T cell receptor beta chains share one sample of origin, sequenced in a study of shared clonotypes between healthy human individuals. CD45RO-negative CD8 cells positively selected for CCR7 made up the naive population, which excluded terminally differentiated effector memory CD45RA+ cells. Using immunoSEQ multiplex PCR, the repertoire was profiled, and TCRdb retains in-frame clones only, with some absent. The sample yields about 590,000 clones, around 95% seen once. What was sequenced was naive CD8+ T cells sorted from blood. All receptors come from a woman aged 25 to 39 in good health.

The rearrangement uses TRBV19 and TRBJ1-5, with D tentatively TRBD1 (6 bases). In germline, CDR1 is LNHDA, CDR2 SQIVND (reference sequence). V was cut by 4 bases and J by 5 bases, with 15 bases left in between. This CDR3 is built from 15 residues. This CDR3 is CASSTKQGTDQPQHF. The CDR3 coding sequence is TGTGCCAGTAGTACAAAACAGGGTACGGATCAGCCCCAGCATTTT.

The chain links TRBV7-3 to TRBJ2-1; 9 bases agree with TRBD1. The J segment lost 3 bases and the V segment lost 5 bases, leaving 5 bases of the junction unmatched. Germline CDR1 and CDR2: SGHTA and FQGTGA. This CDR3 is 15 amino acids long. Here the CDR3 DNA reads TGTGCCAGCAGCGACCGGGACAGGGACTACAATGAGCAGTTCTTC. Protein product: CASSDRDRDYNEQFF.

V and J are TRBV9 and TRBJ2-1, with a possible D match to TRBD2 (5 bases). The germline CDR1 and CDR2 sequences are SGDLS and YYNGEE. CDR3 length equals 16 residues. V was trimmed by 3 bases and J by 2 bases, leaving 15 bases between them. This chain's CDR3 is CASSGLSGSTYNEQFF. The DNA of the CDR3 is TGTGCCAGCAGCGGGTTATCGGGGTCGACCTACAATGAGCAGTTCTTC.

This chain joins TRBV5-6 and TRBJ2-6; a weak D match, TRBD2 (5 bases). Germline V gene data show CDR1 as SGHDT and CDR2 as YYEEEE. The CDR3 is made up of 16 amino acids. V was pared by 4 bases and J by 1 base, with 12 bases between. The chain's CDR3 is CASSLDGVSGANVLTF. CDR3 in DNA: TGTGCCAGCAGCCTGGACGGGGTGTCTGGGGCCAACGTCCTGACTTTC.

The CDR3 bases are TGTGCCAGCACCAAATGGACAGGGCCGAACACTGAAGCTTTCTTT. Its protein is CASTKWTGPNTEAFF. This chain uses TRBV28 with TRBJ1-1; 8 nucleotides align to TRBD1. The CDR3 spans 15 residues. J lost 1 base, V lost 7 bases, and 8 bases had no gene match. Germline V lookup: CDR1 MDHEN, CDR2 SYDVKM.

The rearrangement links TRBV11-2 to TRBJ2-7, with 10 bases lining up with TRBD2. Trimming at V came to 5 bases and at J to 4 bases, leaving 8 bases not matched to a gene. The germline V gene encodes CDR1 SGHAT and CDR2 FQNNGV. The CDR3 contains 15 residues. This CDR3 is CASSRIAGGSYEQYF. The CDR3 nucleotides read TGTGCCAGCAGCCGAATAGCGGGAGGATCATACGAGCAGTACTTC. Supplemented by reference TRBV11-2 and TRBJ2-7, the full variable domain reads EAGVAQSPRYKIIEKRQSVAFWCNPISGHATLYWYQQILGQGPKLLIQFQNNGVVDDSQLPKDRFSAERLKGVDSTLKIQPAKLEDSAVYLCASSRIAGGSYEQYFGPGTRLTVT.

The V call is TRBV7-9, the J call TRBJ1-2; D remains ambiguous. Looked up from germline, CDR1 is SEHNR and CDR2 is FQNEAQ (reference sequence). Trimming removed 8 bases from V and 6 bases from J, with 19 bases in between. The CDR3 runs 14 residues. Here the CDR3 reads CASALRAQRDGYTF. CDR3 DNA sequence: TGTGCCAGCGCTTTGAGGGCTCAACGGGATGGCTACACCTTC.

The sample holds a few counts of this clone. The genes are TRBV29-1 and TRBJ1-1; D call uncertain. The V and J ends lost 4 bases and 5 bases respectively, with 8 bases between them. Germline CDR1 SQVTM, CDR2 ANQGSEA. CDR3 size: 11 residues. The CDR3: CSVAPETEAFF. The DNA of the CDR3 is TGCAGCGTTGCTCCCGAGACTGAAGCTTTCTTT.

This clone was found once. The CDR3 DNA follows: TGTGCCAGTAGTAGTAGAGCGGCAAGCTACGAGCAGTACTTC. Protein: CASSSRAASYEQYF. The rearrangement links TRBV19 to TRBJ2-7; D is perhaps TRBD2 (5 bases). Germline lookup yields CDR1 LNHDA and CDR2 SQIVND (reference sequence). The ends were cut back, 4 bases at V and 3 bases at J, with 13 bases in the middle. This CDR3 region has 14 residues.

The chain combines TRBV27 with TRBJ1-2; 8 nucleotides agree with TRBD1. Germline CDR1 is MNHEY and CDR2 is SMNVEV (reference sequence). The junction had 16 bases not matched to a gene; V was cut back by 6 bases and J by 7 bases. The CDR3 length is 16 residues. The CDR3 DNA reads TGTGCCAGCAGCCCTGCGGCCTCGACAGGGGATTCTGGCTACACCTTC. It is translated as CASSPAASTGDSGYTF.

This chain connects TRBV7-9 to TRBJ2-7; possibly TRBD1 for D (6 bases). This CDR3 has 12 amino acids. CDR1 and CDR2 (germline): SEHNR, FQNEAQ (reference sequence). Trimming cost V 4 bases and J 7 bases, with 11 bases left between them. Here the CDR3 DNA reads TGTGCCAGCAGCTCGGACAGCAAGGAGCAGTACTTC. The encoded protein is CASSSDSKEQYF.